One and the same sample provided the 18 T cell receptor beta chains below, sequenced in a study of blood T cell repertoires in COVID-19 (dated by TCRdb to the early 2020s). The method was the immunoSEQ multiplex PCR assay. TCRdb obtained this table from immuneACCESS and retained in-frame rearrangements with V and J assigned. These tables miss some clones; where compared with another copy, unresolved V genes account for less than half of the shortfall, and the remainder is unexplained. The sample table lists 130,000 to 150,000 clones, more than 75% of them with a count of one. The biggest ten clones account for roughly 5.2% of the sample. Sequencing used peripheral blood. The receptor source for this set is a woman aged 70-85 years with COVID-19, enrolled during active disease.

This clone was found a few times. This chain connects TRBV5-4 to TRBJ1-4; 9 nucleotides align to TRBD1. This CDR3 has 15 amino acids. Germline CDR1 SGHNT, CDR2 YYREEE (reference sequence). V shed 4 bases, J shed 4 bases, and the junction held 5 bases outside the gene matches. CDR3 amino acids: CASSPDRGNNEKLFF. CDR3 DNA: TGTGCCAGCAGCCCGGACAGGGGCAATAATGAAAAACTGTTTTTT.

The genes are TRBV6-5 and TRBJ2-5; 7 nucleotides align to TRBD2. The V gene end was trimmed by 5 bases and the J gene end by 2 bases; junction bases not matched to a gene: 8. Per the germline V gene, CDR1 is MNHEY and CDR2 is SVGAGI. CDR3 length: 15 amino acids. The chain's CDR3 is CASSPGGAGQETQYF. DNA of the CDR3: TGTGCCAGCAGTCCCGGAGGAGCGGGGCAAGAGACCCAGTACTTC.

The chain carries TRBV6-5 and TRBJ1-4, with 8 bases fitting TRBD1. The CDR3 is 14 residues long. The germline gives CDR1 MNHEY, CDR2 SVGAGI. Trimming removed 6 bases from V and 7 bases from J; junction bases left unmatched: 7. The CDR3 spells CASRRWQGAEKLFF. DNA for the CDR3: TGTGCCAGCAGGAGGTGGCAGGGGGCTGAAAAACTGTTTTTT.

V gene TRBV5-4 combines with J gene TRBJ2-5; 13 positions match TRBD2. The CDR3 extends over 16 amino acids. Germline CDR1 reads SGHNT; CDR2 reads YYREEE (reference sequence). V trimming: 3 bases; J trimming: 1 base; junction bases outside the gene matches: 3. CDR3 bases: TGTGCCAGCAGCTCTCGACTAGCGGGGGGCCAAGAGACCCAGTACTTC. Its translation is CASSSRLAGGQETQYF.

This clone appeared a few times. The chain couples TRBV5-1 to TRBJ2-7; weak D call: TRBD2 (5 bases). V was cut by 4 bases and J by 0 bases, with 14 bases left in between. CDR1 is SGHRS, CDR2 YFSETQ, per germline. This CDR3 contains 15 residues. The CDR3 DNA sequence: TGCGCCAGCAGCACCGGACTCCAGAGCTCCTACGAGCAGTACTTC. Amino acids: CASSTGLQSSYEQYF.

The genes are TRBV18 and TRBJ1-5, with D perhaps TRBD1 (6 bases). CDR1 and CDR2 from the germline V gene are KGHSH and LQKENI. CDR3 length: 13 residues. V was pared by 2 bases and J by 7 bases, with 9 bases between. CDR3 protein: CASSPEGGQPQHF. CDR3 sequence (DNA): TGTGCCAGCTCACCAGAAGGGGGACAGCCCCAGCATTTT.

V is TRBV28 and J is TRBJ1-1, with a tentative D call TRBD1 (6 bases). Between the trimmed V and J ends, which lost 6 bases and 12 bases, there was a span of 26 bases. The length of the CDR3 is 15 residues. The germline CDR1 and CDR2 sequences are MDHEN and SYDVKM. The CDR3 sequence: CASSAPFTGTFGTFF. CDR3 sequence (DNA): TGTGCCAGCAGCGCCCCCTTTACCGGGACATTTGGGACTTTCTTT.

J is TRBJ1-1 and V is TRBV5-1; 7 bases agree with TRBD1. V dropped 0 bases and J dropped 4; count of bases not matched to a gene: 6. Germline loops: CDR1 SGHRS, CDR2 YFSETQ. CDR3 size: 15 residues. The CDR3 reads CASSLGAGGPTEAFF. The CDR3 nucleotides read TGCGCCAGCAGCTTGGGTGCAGGGGGGCCCACTGAAGCTTTCTTT.

This clone was detected only a few times. The rearrangement joins TRBV6-5 to TRBJ1-2; 7 bases agree with TRBD1. Per the germline V gene, CDR1 is MNHEY and CDR2 is SVGAGI. This CDR3 has 14 amino acids. The junction had 8 bases not matched to a gene; V was cut back by 6 bases and J by 4 bases. CDR3 bases: TGTGCCAGCAGACACCGGGACAGAAGCTATGGCTACACCTTC. Protein: CASRHRDRSYGYTF.

The V call is TRBV20-1, the J call TRBJ1-2, with D uncertain. This CDR3 has 10 amino acids. The germline gives CDR1 DFQATT, CDR2 SNEGSKA (reference sequence). Trimming removed 5 bases from V and 3 bases from J, with 4 bases in between. The CDR3 sequence: CSAFDYGYTF. In DNA form, the CDR3 reads TGCAGTGCTTTCGACTATGGCTACACCTTC.

The table lists this clone with a few counts. The rearrangement uses TRBV7-2 and TRBJ1-1; a possible D gene is TRBD1 (6 bases). V was clipped by 6 bases and J by 2 bases, with 10 bases between them. Germline V CDR1 and CDR2: SGHTA, FQGNSA. This CDR3 has 13 amino acids. The CDR3 region is CASRVDSNTEAFF. The CDR3 DNA sequence: TGTGCCAGCAGGGTGGACAGTAACACTGAAGCTTTCTTT.

The gene calls are TRBV2 and TRBJ1-2; D uncertain. Germline loops: CDR1 SNHLY, CDR2 FYNNEI. Trimming pared 5 bases from V and 0 bases from J, leaving 7 bases between. This CDR3 contains 13 residues. In DNA form, the CDR3 reads TGTGCCAGCAGTCCGAGGGCTAACTATGGCTACACCTTC. This sequence encodes CASSPRANYGYTF.

The chain joins TRBV29-1 to TRBJ1-6; possibly TRBD1 for D (6 bases). CDR3 size: 13 residues. Germline V CDR1 and CDR2: SQVTM, ANQGSEA. V lost 7 bases to trimming and J lost 5 bases, with 12 bases between them. The CDR3, as DNA: TGCAGCGCACGGGACACAAATAATTCACCCCTCCACTTT. Protein: CSARDTNNSPLHF.

The CDR3 region is CASSWVDGGFNYGYTF. The CDR3, as DNA: TGTGCCAGCAGTTGGGTAGATGGGGGCTTTAACTATGGCTACACCTTC. The V call is TRBV28, the J call TRBJ1-2, with D tentatively TRBD1 (6 bases). CDR3 length: 16 amino acids. V was cut by 4 bases and J by 1 base, with 16 bases left in between. CDR1 and CDR2 (germline): MDHEN, SYDVKM.

This clone was counted a few times. The V gene is TRBV2, the J gene TRBJ2-7, with a weak D call TRBD2 (6 bases). Trimming removed 10 bases at V and 3 bases at J, with 19 bases between. The V gene's germline CDR1 is SNHLY and CDR2 FYNNEI. The CDR3 loop spans 14 amino acids. CDR3 sequence: CATRRSPGGYEQYF. DNA for the CDR3: TGTGCCACTCGAAGGTCGCCCGGGGGCTACGAGCAGTACTTC.

This clone was recorded once. This chain uses TRBV19 with TRBJ2-1; 7 nucleotides line up with TRBD2. With 3 bases clipped from V and 1 base from J, the junction kept 12 bases outside the gene matches. The V gene's germline CDR1 is LNHDA and CDR2 SQIVND (reference sequence). The CDR3 contains 18 residues. For the CDR3, the DNA is TGTGCCAGTAGTATGGGGGGGTTTCGGCTCAGTTCCTACAATGAGCAGTTCTTC. It is translated as CASSMGGFRLSSYNEQFF.

This chain connects TRBV5-6 to TRBJ2-3; TRBD2 agrees at 7 bases. Germline assignment: CDR1 SGHDT and CDR2 YYEEEE. J lost 3 bases, V lost 0 bases, and 7 bases had no gene match. The length of the CDR3 is 16 residues. The DNA for the CDR3 is TGTGCCAGCAGCTTGGGGGGCGGGGGTACAACAGATACGCAGTATTTT. Residues: CASSLGGGGTTDTQYF. The whole variable domain, remainder taken from reference TRBV5-6 and TRBJ2-3, is DAGVTQSPTHLIKTRGQQVTLRCSPKSGHDTVSWYQQALGQGPQFIFQYYEEEERQRGNFPDRFSGHQFPNYSSELNVNALLLGDSALYLCASSLGGGGTTDTQYFGPGTRLTVL.

The genes are TRBV9 and TRBJ2-7; perhaps TRBD2 as D (6 bases). The CDR3 length is 13 residues. Trimming cost V 0 bases and J 7 bases, with 11 bases left between them. Germline-derived CDR1 and CDR2 are SGDLS and YYNGEE. CDR3 nucleotides: TGTGCCAGCAGCGTAGAGGACTATTGGGAGCAGTACTTC. Amino acids: CASSVEDYWEQYF.